Below are 18 T cell receptor beta chains sequenced from a single sample in a study of tumor-infiltrating lymphocytes in glioblastoma multiforme. Three nested ARM-PCR rounds with V-beta and C-beta primers built TCRB libraries. Using its own MiXCR run on the multiplex PCR reads, TCRdb lists one record per CDR3 protein. The sample has about 9,000 distinct CDR3 sequences, just under 75% seen once. The sample consisted of brain tumor tissue. The origin of the receptors is a male donor with glioblastoma.

This chain joins TRBV12-3 or TRBV12-4 and TRBJ2-1; 9 nucleotides line up with TRBD2. The ends lost 0 bases at V and 4 bases at J; junction bases unmatched: 4. CDR3 size: 16 residues. CDR3 sequence: CASSLARLADYNEQFF. CDR3 bases: TGTGCCAGCAGTTTAGCGCGACTAGCGGATTACAATGAGCAGTTCTTC.

This chain connects TRBV20-1 to TRBJ2-1; tentatively, D is TRBD2 (5 bases). Germline V gene sequence: CDR1 DFQATT, CDR2 SNEGSKA (reference sequence). CDR3 size: 14 residues. Trimming removed 3 bases from V and 8 bases from J, with 17 bases in between. The CDR3: CSARVFVIGDEQFF. The CDR3 bases are TGCAGTGCTAGGGTATTCGTCATCGGGGATGAGCAGTTCTTC.

The V call is TRBV20-1, the J call TRBJ1-1, with D unresolved. V was shortened by 0 bases and J by 3 bases, with 14 bases between the two germline ends. The CDR3 has 15 residues. CDR1 DFQATT and CDR2 SNEGSKA come from the germline V gene (reference sequence). In DNA, the CDR3 is TGCAGTGCTAGAGATATTGGCAGTTGGGACACTGAAGCTTTCTTT. Protein: CSARDIGSWDTEAFF.

The chain links TRBV5-8 to TRBJ2-4; D might be TRBD2 (5 bases). V lost 0 bases and J lost 9, with 13 bases in between. In germline, CDR1 is SGHTS, CDR2 YDEGEE. The CDR3 has 14 amino acids. CDR3 nucleotide sequence: TGTGCCAGCAGCTTGGCCGGCGGAGGTGGCATTCAGTACTTC. Residues: CASSLAGGGGIQYF. The full variable domain, rest sourced from reference TRBV5-8 and TRBJ2-4, is EAGVTQSPTHLIKTRGQQATLRCSPISGHTSVYWYQQALGLGLQFLLWYDEGEERNRGNFPPRFSGRQFPNYSSELNVNALELEDSALYLCASSLAGGGGIQYFGAGTRLSVL.

Concerning this clonotype itself: One base away lies a much larger clone, so this may be a sequencing read error. This rearrangement joins TRBV11-3 to TRBJ2-1; D tentatively reads TRBD1 or TRBD2 (5 bases each). V was trimmed by 7 bases and J by 5 bases, leaving 12 bases between them. CDR1 and CDR2 from the germline V gene are SGHNT and YENEEA. This CDR3 spans 13 amino acids. CDR3: CASNYGANNEQFF. CDR3 DNA sequence: TGTGCCAGCAACTACGGGGCGAACAATGAGCAGTTCTTC.

Points on this clonotype: A much larger clone differs by one base, so this may be a read error. The chain carries TRBV20-1 and TRBJ2-1; the D is unclear. Germline CDR1 is DFQATT and CDR2 is SNEGSKA (reference sequence). The CDR3 sequence is 14 residues long. The CDR3 DNA reads as TGCAGTGCTAGAGATCGGGTCTCCTACAATGAGCAGCTCTTC. This codes for CSARDRVSYNEQLF.

This clonotype was picked up one time. Sequence at one end of the junction differs from germline and may be a read error. This chain links TRBV29-1 with TRBJ2-7, with TRBD1 matching over 7 bases. There are 12 residues in the CDR3. Germline CDR1 SQVTM, CDR2 ANQGSEA. The CDR3 here is CSAGTESYEQYF. CDR3 bases: TGCAGCGCTGGGACAGAGTCCTACGAGCAATACTTC.

The chain combines TRBV12-3 or TRBV12-4 with TRBJ1-3; 8 bases line up with TRBD1. The V and J ends lost 6 bases and 12 bases, in that order; junction bases with no gene match: 13. The CDR3 is made up of 14 amino acids. CDR3 coding DNA: TGTGCCAGCAGACCCGACCCGACAGGGGTTCACATATATTTT. Its protein is CASRPDPTGVHIYF.

This sequence joins TRBV5-6 and TRBJ2-7; D is unresolved. Germline CDR1 SGHDT, CDR2 YYEEEE. This CDR3 contains 11 residues. Trimming pared 4 bases from V and 1 base from J, leaving 3 bases between. The CDR3 is CASSTSYEQYF. CDR3 sequence (DNA): TGTGCCAGCAGCACTTCCTACGAGCAGTACTTC.

In the case of this clonotype: At one end, the junction sequence differs from germline, possibly due to a read error. This chain connects TRBV30 to TRBJ2-7; 7 bases map to TRBD1. Germline assignment: CDR1 GTSNPN and CDR2 SVGIG (reference sequence). The CDR3 length is 14 residues. The DNA of the CDR3 is TGTGTCTGGGCCCAAACAGGGGAATTCTACGAGCAGTACTTC. Amino acids: CVWAQTGEFYEQYF.

The V gene is TRBV4-1, the J gene TRBJ1-6; D is ambiguous. CDR1 is MGHRA and CDR2 is YSYEKL in the germline V gene. The length of the CDR3 is 14 residues. Trimming took 11 bases from V and 9 from J, leaving 20 bases between them. As DNA, the CDR3 is TGCGCCCAAAACCTGGCATCTGGGGTTTCACCCCTCCACTTT. It specifies CAQNLASGVSPLHF.

J is TRBJ2-3 and V is TRBV6-5; D might be TRBD2 (6 bases). Germline loops: CDR1 MNHEY, CDR2 SVGAGI. V lost 4 bases to trimming and J lost 1 base, with 15 bases between them. The CDR3 length is 16 residues. The CDR3 spells CASSSIVSGCTDTQYF. The DNA for the CDR3 is TGTGCCAGCAGTTCCATAGTTAGCGGATGCACAGATACGCAGTATTTT.

Details on this clonotype: The CDR3 ends on some other residue instead of the conserved phenylalanine or tryptophan, so this is likely a read error. This CDR3 is CSARTDRWTQYL. Here the CDR3 DNA reads TGCAGTGCTAGAACCGATAGGTGGACCCAGTACCTC. The chain carries TRBV20-1 and TRBJ2-5; D is undetermined. Between the trimmed V and J ends, which lost 2 bases and 7 bases, there was a span of 11 bases. This CDR3 has 12 amino acids. CDR1 and CDR2 from the germline V gene are DFQATT and SNEGSKA (reference sequence).

The CDR3 DNA sequence: TGTGCCAGCAGTGAAGCTTCGCCCCAGCATTTT. It is translated as CASSEASPQHF. The chain employs TRBV6-1 and TRBJ1-5; D ambiguous. From germline, CDR1 is MNHNS and CDR2 SASEGT. Trimming pared 0 bases from V and 9 bases from J, leaving 3 bases between. The CDR3 consists of 11 residues.

CDR3: CASSLFLEATDTQYF. The CDR3 region has the DNA TGTGCCAGCAGCTTGTTCCTGGAGGCCACAGATACGCAGTATTTT. The rearrangement links TRBV5-4 to TRBJ2-3; a weak D match, TRBD2 (5 bases). Germline CDR1 reads SGHNT; CDR2 reads YYREEE (reference sequence). CDR3 length equals 15 residues. V was clipped by 1 base and J by 2 bases, with 11 bases between them.

This chain connects TRBV11-2 to TRBJ1-4, with D possibly matching TRBD1 (5 bases). The CDR3 consists of 15 residues. The germline V gene encodes CDR1 SGHAT and CDR2 FQNNGV. V was cut by 5 bases and J by 2 bases, with 12 bases left in between. The CDR3, as DNA: TGTGCCAGCAGCAATCAGGGATTTACTAATGAAAAACTGTTTTTT. Translated: CASSNQGFTNEKLFF.

The chain employs TRBV12-3 or TRBV12-4 and TRBJ2-1, with 13 bases lining up with TRBD2. CDR3 length equals 16 residues. Trimming took 6 bases from V and 7 from J; bases not matched to a gene: 9. The CDR3 DNA is TGTGCCAGCAGGGCCGGGACTAGCGGGATCGTGAATGAGCAGTTCTTC. It codes for CASRAGTSGIVNEQFF.

The CDR3 region is CASSLDEWDSETFF. CDR3 nucleotide sequence: TGTGCCAGCAGCTTAGACGAGTGGGACAGTGAGACTTTCTTT. The chain links TRBV11-1 to TRBJ1-1; 7 nucleotides match TRBD1. CDR1 and CDR2 (germline): SGHAT, FQDESV (reference sequence). J was trimmed by 12 bases and V by 1 base; bases with no gene match: 11. This CDR3 contains 14 residues.